This T cell receptor beta chain was identified during a study of blood T cell repertoires in COVID-19. Study context: T cells, B-cell-depleted T cells, or PBMCs provided the cDNA or gDNA that served as material.

Trimming left V 7 bases short and J 5 bases short, with 14 bases between. This CDR3 comprises 13 residues. The germline gives CDR1 SEHNR, CDR2 FQNEAQ (reference sequence). Using immunoSEQ multiplex PCR, the repertoire was profiled, and TCRdb retains in-frame clones only, with some absent. The top ten hold over 2% of the sample, which has 120,000 or so clones, 55% to 70% seen once. The genes are TRBV7-9 and TRBJ2-5, with D unclear. The sequencing sample was made of peripheral blood. This TCR came from a woman between 65 and 79 years old with acute or convalescent COVID-19. CDR3 amino acids: CASNSDSWETQYF. In nucleotides, the CDR3 is TGTGCCAGCAACTCCGATAGCTGGGAGACCCAGTACTTC.